The rows below give T cell receptor beta chains drawn from one sample of a study of blood T cell repertoires in COVID-19. Method: immunoSEQ multiplex PCR; TCRdb's copy keeps in-frame clones and lacks some. This sample carries roughly 160,000 clones, 82% of them seen once, and the ten largest clones take approximately 9.9%. Sequenced sample: PBMCs or T cells enriched from blood (not recorded which). Source of these receptors: a man aged 45-60 years who had recovered from COVID-19. CDR3s include the opening cysteine and the closing phenylalanine or tryptophan.

V: TRBV5-1
J: TRBJ1-4
length: 14
CDR3: CASSVTGGDEKLFF

V: TRBV27
J: TRBJ1-1
length: 16
CDR3: CASTPRGTVPQTEAFF

V: TRBV7-9
J: TRBJ1-5
length: 14
CDR3: CASSFDSSNQPQHF

V: TRBV6-6
J: TRBJ1-1
length: 13
CDR3: CASTPRENTEAFF

V: TRBV29-1
J: TRBJ1-2
length: 13
CDR3: CSASRTGGRGYTF

V: TRBV15
J: TRBJ1-3
length: 15
CDR3: CATSRDLGSGNTIYF

V: TRBV9
J: TRBJ2-3
length: 17
CDR3: CASSPQVSGGASDTQYF

V: TRBV4-1
J: TRBJ2-1
length: 15
CDR3: CASSTSGSSYNEQFF

V: TRBV5-4
J: TRBJ2-7
length: 15
CDR3: CASSSPDRGSDEQYF

V: TRBV5-4
J: TRBJ2-1
length: 14
CDR3: CASSSGQGYNEQFF

V: TRBV18
J: TRBJ2-3
length: 12
CDR3: CASSSSTDTQYF

V: TRBV28
J: TRBJ2-3
length: 19
CDR3: CASSLSTSLLAGIRNTQYF

V: TRBV24-1
J: TRBJ2-1
length: 14
CDR3: CATSDPVAYNEQFF

V: TRBV5-6
J: TRBJ1-4
length: 15
CDR3: CASSPVSGGREKLFF

V: TRBV7-2
J: TRBJ1-1
length: 13
CDR3: CASSLMSGTEAFF

V: TRBV4-1
J: TRBJ2-3
length: 16
CDR3: CASSFNLAGVADTQYF

V: TRBV7-2
J: TRBJ1-1
length: 12
CDR3: CASSDREAEAFF

V: TRBV6-5
J: TRBJ2-7
length: 15
CDR3: CASRPLAGSHYEQYF